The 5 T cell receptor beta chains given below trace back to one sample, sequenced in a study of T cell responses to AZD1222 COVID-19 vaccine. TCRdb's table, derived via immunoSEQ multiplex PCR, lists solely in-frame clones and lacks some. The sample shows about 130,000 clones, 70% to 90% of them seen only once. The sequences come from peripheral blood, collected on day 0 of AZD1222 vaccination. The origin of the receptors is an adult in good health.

The CDR3 DNA reads TGTGCCAGCAGGGCAGGGGGTAGTGGTGAAAAACTGTTTTTT. Translation gives CASRAGGSGEKLFF. The V call is TRBV6-5, the J call TRBJ1-4, with TRBD1 identical over 7 bases. This CDR3 contains 14 residues. V gave up 6 bases and J gave up 7 bases; unmatched junction bases: 8. Germline-derived CDR1 and CDR2 are MNHEY and SVGAGI.

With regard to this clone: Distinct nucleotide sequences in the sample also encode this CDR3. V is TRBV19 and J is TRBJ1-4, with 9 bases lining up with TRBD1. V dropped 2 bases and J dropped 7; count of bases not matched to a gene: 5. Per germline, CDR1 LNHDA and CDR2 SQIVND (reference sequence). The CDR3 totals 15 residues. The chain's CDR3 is CASSILGTGSEKLFF. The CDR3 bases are TGTGCCAGTAGTATACTCGGGACAGGGTCTGAAAAACTGTTTTTT.

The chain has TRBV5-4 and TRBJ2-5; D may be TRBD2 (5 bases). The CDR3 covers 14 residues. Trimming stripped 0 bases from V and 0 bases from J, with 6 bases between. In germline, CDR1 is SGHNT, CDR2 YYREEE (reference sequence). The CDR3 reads CASSLGENQETQYF. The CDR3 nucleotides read TGTGCCAGCAGCTTGGGGGAGAACCAAGAGACCCAGTACTTC.

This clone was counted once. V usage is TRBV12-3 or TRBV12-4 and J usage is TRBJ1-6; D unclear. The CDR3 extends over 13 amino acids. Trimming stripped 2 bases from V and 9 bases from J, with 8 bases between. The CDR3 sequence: CASSLRSGSPLHF. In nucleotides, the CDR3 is TGTGCCAGCAGTTTACGTTCCGGTTCACCCCTCCACTTT.

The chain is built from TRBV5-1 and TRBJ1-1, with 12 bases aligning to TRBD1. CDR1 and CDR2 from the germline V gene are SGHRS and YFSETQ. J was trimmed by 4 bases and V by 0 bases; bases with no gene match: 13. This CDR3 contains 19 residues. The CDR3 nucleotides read TGCGCCAGCAGCTTGGTGGGGACAGGGGGCACCCTAGGTGCCACTGAAGCTTTCTTT. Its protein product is CASSLVGTGGTLGATEAFF.